The clone carrying this TCR beta chain was detected a few times. The sample belongs to a study of response to subunit inactivated influenza vaccine. This CDR3 spans 14 amino acids. CDR1 and CDR2 from the germline V gene are LGHDT and YNNKEL (reference sequence). Trimming removed 1 base at V and 6 bases at J, with 9 bases between. TCRdb re-called the RT-PCR reads through MiXCR, storing one row per CDR3 protein. Among 650,000 or so distinct CDR3 sequences listed, around 13% were seen once. Here the sequenced sample was PBMCs from blood, taken 14 days before vaccination. The chain carries TRBV3-1 and TRBJ2-2; possible D gene TRBD2, 6 bases. This TCR was recovered from a man aged 50-60 years who received an inactivated influenza vaccine. CDR3 nucleotide sequence: TGTGCCAGCAGCCAAGCAGGAGGGCCCGGGGAGCTGTTTTTT. It specifies CASSQAGGPGELFF.